This T cell receptor beta chain was captured by sequencing in a study of control samples from healthy donors and cancer patients. This CDR3 comprises 14 residues. The ends were cut back, 0 bases at V and 7 bases at J, with 10 bases in the middle. Germline assignment: CDR1 MGHRA and CDR2 YSYEKL. Repertoires were generated with immunoSEQ multiplex PCR, while TCRdb's copy carries only in-frame clones and drops some. This sample has about 180,000 clones, with 90% to 95% found just once. This rearrangement joins TRBV4-1 to TRBJ1-5; D remains unclear. This TCR derives from a man aged 25-45 years in good health. Sequencing used blood. CDR3 DNA: TGCGCCAGCAGCCAAGACGCCGGTCGGCAGCCCCAGCATTTT. The encoded protein is CASSQDAGRQPQHF.